Listed below are T cell receptor beta chains from one sample, sequenced in a study of T cells in tumors after PD-1 blockade. The protocol was immunoSEQ multiplex PCR, while the TCRdb copy is restricted to in-frame clones and leaves out a portion. The table lists under 75,000 clones, approximately 74% of them singletons. This specimen was PBMCs, taken after anti-PD-1 treatment. The receptors originated from a human donor with basal cell carcinoma. The CDR3 runs from the conserved cysteine through the conserved F or W. A D gene is named only where the DNA matches it firmly. Rows give clone size only sometimes, using once, few, many, or a class for an expanded clone.

d_call,j_call,v_call,clone_size,cdr3_nt,cdr3_aa
NA,TRBJ2-5,TRBV5-5,NA,TGTGCCAGCAGCTTGGCTACAGGGTTTCAAGAGACCCAGTACTTC,CASSLATGFQETQYF
NA,TRBJ1-2,TRBV28,NA,TGTGCCAGCAGTTCATTAAGTGGTTCAGGTGGCTACTATGGCTACACCTTC,CASSSLSGSGGYYGYTF
NA,TRBJ1-4,TRBV4-1,once,TGCGCCAGCAGCCAAGCGAAGTGGGCAGGGTCTAATGAAAAACTGTTTTTT,CASSQAKWAGSNEKLFF
TRBD1,TRBJ2-5,TRBV30,NA,TGTGCCTGGAGTCCCTCCGGGACAGGGACCCAGTACTTC,CAWSPSGTGTQYF
NA,TRBJ2-7,TRBV7-2,few,TGTGCCAGCAGCTTAGTGGACAGATACGAGCAGTACTTC,CASSLVDRYEQYF
NA,TRBJ2-5,TRBV28,NA,TGTGCCAGCAGCTGGGTTTCGGAAGAGACCCAGTACTTC,CASSWVSEETQYF
NA,TRBJ2-4,TRBV7-2,NA,TGTGCCAGCAGCCCGTTAAGAGCCAAAAACATTCAGTACTTC,CASSPLRAKNIQYF
TRBD1,TRBJ2-5,TRBV19,NA,TGTGCCAGTACTTTTTGTAGGGACAGGGATCAAGAGACCCAGTACTTC,CASTFCRDRDQETQYF
NA,TRBJ1-1,TRBV9,NA,TGTGCCAGCAGCGTAGAAGGCTACACTGAAGCTTTCTTT,CASSVEGYTEAFF
NA,TRBJ1-2,TRBV10-3,NA,TGTGCCATCAGTGGACAGGCCTATGGCTACACCTTC,CAISGQAYGYTF
TRBD2,TRBJ2-5,TRBV6-5,NA,TGTGCCAGCTCGAATAGCGGGGGGGCTGAGGAGACCCAGTACTTC,CASSNSGGAEETQYF
NA,TRBJ2-6,TRBV30,NA,TGTGCCTGGGGGGCCAACGTCCTGACTTTC,CAWGANVLTF
TRBD2,TRBJ2-7,TRBV4-2,few,TGTGCCAGCAGCCAGGACCCGACTAGCGGGGGCGAGCAGTACTTC,CASSQDPTSGGEQYF
TRBD1,TRBJ2-5,TRBV15,NA,TGTGCCACCAGCAGGCAGGGCAGGGGGCGGGAGACCCAGTACTTC,CATSRQGRGRETQYF
NA,TRBJ2-7,TRBV28,NA,TGTGCCAGCAGACAGGGTCGACACGAGCAGTACTTC,CASRQGRHEQYF